This passage covers 30 T cell receptor beta chains from one sample sequenced in a study of blood T cell repertoires in COVID-19. The protocol was immunoSEQ multiplex PCR, while the TCRdb copy is restricted to in-frame clones and leaves out a portion. The sample contains 90,000 to 150,000 clones, less than 85% of which appear only once. Sequenced input: peripheral blood. These receptors all come from a human donor with acute or convalescent COVID-19. The donor label of this sample is uncertain.

V gene TRBV7-2 combines with J gene TRBJ1-2; TRBD1 might be the D (5 bases). Germline loops: CDR1 SGHTA, CDR2 FQGNSA. Deletions cut 4 bases from V and 8 bases from J, with 11 bases between. This CDR3 spans 12 amino acids. In DNA form, the CDR3 reads TGTGCCAGCAGCTATTCAGGGCAGGGCTACACCTTC. Its protein is CASSYSGQGYTF.

The V call is TRBV3-1 (or the pseudogene TRBV3-2), the J call TRBJ2-1; D is uncertain. This CDR3 spans 15 amino acids. Germline loops: CDR1 LGHDT, CDR2 YNNKEL (reference sequence). V shed 2 bases and J shed 5 bases, with 13 bases lying between them. The CDR3 loop reads CASSQSGTYNNEQFF. For the CDR3, the DNA is TGTGCCAGCAGCCAATCAGGTACCTACAACAATGAGCAGTTCTTC.

Note on this clone: Other DNA sequences in the sample encode the same CDR3. The chain joins TRBV6-5 to TRBJ2-7; tentative D call: TRBD2 (6 bases). V was clipped by 6 bases and J by 7 bases, with 16 bases between them. The CDR3 is 13 residues long. From germline, CDR1 is MNHEY and CDR2 SVGAGI. This chain's CDR3 is CASRDWQGGEQYV. As DNA, the CDR3 is TGTGCCAGCAGGGACTGGCAAGGAGGGGAGCAGTACGTC.

The V and J genes are TRBV5-1 and TRBJ1-2, with D perhaps matching TRBD1 (5 bases). Germline V gene sequence: CDR1 SGHRS, CDR2 YFSETQ. The CDR3 has 13 residues. With 0 bases removed from V and 6 bases from J, the gap between germline ends came to 9 bases. For the CDR3, the DNA is TGCGCCAGCAGCTTGGCCGAAGGGGATGGCTACACCTTC. Translated, it gives CASSLAEGDGYTF.

This clone was recorded a few times. The gene calls are TRBV30 and TRBJ1-3; D is uncertain. The ends were cut back, 0 bases at V and 4 bases at J, with 22 bases in the middle. The CDR3 has 18 residues. CDR1 is GTSNPN and CDR2 is SVGIG in the germline V gene (reference sequence). The CDR3 loop is CAWSVLGPGGVYGNTIYF. CDR3 in DNA: TGTGCCTGGAGTGTATTAGGTCCTGGCGGGGTCTACGGAAACACCATATATTTT.

Turning to this clone: Different DNA sequences within this sample yield the same CDR3. The chain recombines TRBV4-2 with TRBJ1-1, with TRBD1 matching 9 bases. CDR1 is LGHNA and CDR2 is YNFKEQ in the germline V gene. With V trimmed by 4 bases and J by 2 bases, 5 bases remained unmatched. CDR3 length: 15 amino acids. CDR3 nucleotide sequence: TGTGCCAGCAGCCTATCGACAGGGGGAAACACTGAAGCTTTCTTT. Amino acids: CASSLSTGGNTEAFF.

The rearrangement joins TRBV12-3 or TRBV12-4 to TRBJ2-5; D call uncertain. CDR3 length: 13 amino acids. The V end was cut by 3 bases, the J end by 5 bases, with 10 bases between. The CDR3 nucleotides read TGTGCCAGCAGTTTCTTAGTACTTGAGACCCAGTACTTC. This gives the protein CASSFLVLETQYF.

This clone was observed a handful of times. The chain is built from TRBV19 and TRBJ2-1, with D uncertain. Per germline, CDR1 LNHDA and CDR2 SQIVND (reference sequence). The CDR3 runs 16 residues. V was pared by 0 bases and J by 4 bases, with 13 bases between. CDR3 sequence reads: CASSIEPSGRYNEQFF. As DNA, the CDR3 is TGTGCCAGTAGTATAGAACCCTCCGGCAGGTACAATGAGCAGTTCTTC.

This rearrangement joins TRBV27 to TRBJ2-1; D is perhaps TRBD1 (5 bases). V was shortened by 2 bases and J by 6 bases, with 20 bases between the two germline ends. The CDR3 extends over 17 amino acids. Germline CDR1 is MNHEY and CDR2 is SMNVEV (reference sequence). The CDR3 is CASSLVLGAGHSNEQFF. Written as DNA, the CDR3 is TGTGCCAGCAGTTTAGTTTTAGGGGCAGGCCATAGCAATGAGCAGTTCTTC.

V usage is TRBV5-1 and J usage is TRBJ1-2, with TRBD1 matching 7 bases. V shed 3 bases and J 7 bases; nucleotides not matched to a gene: 6. CDR1 SGHRS and CDR2 YFSETQ come from the germline V gene. The CDR3 contains 13 residues. In DNA form, the CDR3 reads TGCGCCAGCAGCTATGACAGGGTATTTGGCTACACCTTC. Protein: CASSYDRVFGYTF.

The sample holds a few counts of this clone. The chain uses TRBV3-1 (or the pseudogene TRBV3-2) and TRBJ1-1; the match to TRBD1 covers 8 bases. This CDR3 region has 18 residues. V shed 3 bases and J 5 bases; nucleotides not matched to a gene: 17. Germline assignment: CDR1 LGHDT and CDR2 YNNKEL (reference sequence). The CDR3 nucleotides are TGTGCCAGCAGCCAGCGGAGTTTCCAGGGGGCTCTTAGGACTGAAGCTTTCTTT. It codes for CASSQRSFQGALRTEAFF.

The J gene is TRBJ1-5, the V gene TRBV21-1. TRBV21-1 is reported as a pseudogene. This CDR3 is 15 amino acids long. For the CDR3, the DNA is TGTGCCAGCAGTGCAAACGGGAGGCTCCAGGGGCCCCAGCATTTT. It encodes CASSANGRLQGPQHF.

CDR3 DNA: TGTGCCAGCAGCTTAGCCCCCCCCCAGGGGGCTAACAATCAGCCCCAGCATTTT. It translates to CASSLAPPQGANNQPQHF. This chain uses TRBV7-9 with TRBJ1-5, with 8 bases matching TRBD1. V was clipped by 0 bases and J by 3 bases; unmatched bases: 10. Germline-derived CDR1 and CDR2 are SEHNR and FQNEAQ (reference sequence). This CDR3 region has 18 residues.

The chain links TRBV7-6 to TRBJ2-5; 7 positions agree with TRBD2. CDR3 length equals 15 residues. Germline lookup yields CDR1 SGHVS and CDR2 FNYEAQ. V shed 5 bases and J 1 base; nucleotides not matched to a gene: 7. DNA of the CDR3: TGTGCCAGCAGCGTTGGGACGGGGGGCCAAGAGACCCAGTACTTC. Translated, it gives CASSVGTGGQETQYF.

The CDR3 loop is CASSLVTSGVNTGELFF. Written as DNA, the CDR3 is TGTGCCAGCAGCTTAGTGACTAGCGGGGTCAACACCGGGGAGCTGTTTTTT. The chain combines TRBV13 with TRBJ2-2, with 11 positions matching TRBD2. Germline V gene data show CDR1 as PRHDT and CDR2 as FYEKMQ (reference sequence). With V trimmed by 1 base and J by 2 bases, 3 bases remained unmatched. This CDR3 is built from 17 residues. Full variable domain (remainder filled in from reference TRBV13 and TRBJ2-2): AAGVIQSPRHLIKEKRETATLKCYPIPRHDTVYWYQQGPGQDPQFLISFYEKMQSDKGSIPDRFSAQQFSDYHSELNMSSLELGDSALYFCASSLVTSGVNTGELFFGEGSRLTVL.

This clone was recorded a few times. CDR3 in amino acids: CASSLVSYGTGDTDTQYF. The DNA of the CDR3 is TGTGCCAGCAGCTTAGTCAGTTACGGGACAGGGGACACAGATACGCAGTATTTT. The chain carries TRBV11-2 and TRBJ2-3; TRBD1 matches 10 bases. Trimming at V came to 1 base and at J to 2 bases, leaving 9 bases not matched to a gene. Germline CDR1 SGHAT, CDR2 FQNNGV. The CDR3 covers 18 residues.

A note on this clone: Other DNA sequences in this specimen translate into the identical CDR3. This chain connects TRBV7-9 to TRBJ1-4; 8 bases match TRBD1. In germline, CDR1 is SEHNR, CDR2 FQNEAQ (reference sequence). This CDR3 contains 14 residues. V gave up 1 base and J gave up 6 bases; unmatched junction bases: 1. The CDR3 DNA reads as TGTGCCAGCAGCTTAGGACAGGGGCATGAAAAACTGTTTTTT. Translating gives CASSLGQGHEKLFF.

The chain employs TRBV5-1 and TRBJ1-2; D unresolved. CDR1 and CDR2 from the germline V gene are SGHRS and YFSETQ. V was trimmed by 4 bases and J by 2 bases, leaving 9 bases between them. The CDR3 length is 13 residues. The CDR3 sequence is CASSGSANYGYTF. CDR3 nucleotide sequence: TGCGCCAGCAGCGGTAGCGCCAACTATGGCTACACCTTC. The whole variable domain, filled in from reference TRBV5-1 and TRBJ1-2, reads KAGVTQTPRYLIKTRGQQVTLSCSPISGHRSVSWYQQTPGQGLQFLFEYFSETQRNKGNFPGRFSGRQFSNSRSEMNVSTLELGDSALYLCASSGSANYGYTFGSGTRLTVV.

The CDR3 region is CASSQGVNEKLFF. In DNA form, the CDR3 reads TGCGCCAGCAGCCAAGGAGTTAATGAAAAACTGTTTTTT. The J gene is TRBJ1-4, the V gene TRBV4-1; D not certain. V was clipped by 1 base and J by 4 bases, with 4 bases between them. CDR3 length: 13 amino acids. Germline CDR1 is MGHRA and CDR2 is YSYEKL.

V gene TRBV14 combines with J gene TRBJ2-5, with TRBD2 matching over 9 bases. V gave up 6 bases and J gave up 5 bases; unmatched junction bases: 4. The germline V gene encodes CDR1 SGHDN and CDR2 FVKESK. The CDR3 length is 13 residues. The CDR3 region has the DNA TGTGCCAGCAGTCGAGGACTAGCGGAGACCCAGTACTTC. Its protein product is CASSRGLAETQYF.

The chain employs TRBV3-1 (or the pseudogene TRBV3-2) and TRBJ1-2; TRBD1 is a possible D gene (5 bases). V lost 0 bases and J lost 3, with 11 bases in between. The germline V gene has CDR1 LGHDT and CDR2 YNNKEL (reference sequence). The CDR3 has 15 residues. The CDR3 sequence: CASSQDNQGYYGYTF. In DNA form, the CDR3 reads TGTGCCAGCAGCCAAGATAATCAGGGTTACTATGGCTACACCTTC.

This chain joins TRBV5-1 and TRBJ2-5, with D maybe TRBD2 (6 bases). Germline V gives CDR1 SGHRS, CDR2 YFSETQ. Trimming pared 2 bases from V and 2 bases from J, leaving 16 bases between. This CDR3 spans 16 amino acids. CDR3 residues: CASSLNRGLWQETQYF. In DNA form, the CDR3 reads TGCGCCAGCAGCTTAAACCGGGGACTCTGGCAAGAGACCCAGTACTTC.

This clone showed up just a few times. V and J are TRBV5-4 and TRBJ2-5, with D perhaps matching TRBD2 (7 bases). Germline CDR1 reads SGHNT; CDR2 reads YYREEE (reference sequence). V was shortened by 4 bases and J by 5 bases, with 18 bases between the two germline ends. The CDR3 extends over 15 amino acids. The CDR3 DNA reads TGTGCCAGCAGCAAGGGGGGAGCGGGGCCGGAGACCCAGTACTTC. Translated: CASSKGGAGPETQYF.

This clone was picked up one time. V gene TRBV4-1 combines with J gene TRBJ1-5, with D possibly matching TRBD1 (6 bases). The CDR3 is 14 amino acids. Germline values: CDR1 MGHRA, CDR2 YSYEKL. Trimming cost V 2 bases and J 4 bases, with 9 bases left between them. The CDR3, as DNA: TGCGCCAGCAGCCAATGGACAGCAAATCAGCCCCAGCATTTT. Translating gives CASSQWTANQPQHF.

The chain has TRBV2 and TRBJ1-1, with D unresolved. Trimming pared 6 bases from V and 6 bases from J, leaving 17 bases between. The CDR3 has 14 residues. In germline, CDR1 is SNHLY, CDR2 FYNNEI. CDR3 sequence: CASRLQTRRAEAFF. CDR3 DNA: TGTGCCAGCAGACTGCAGACAAGGCGCGCTGAAGCTTTCTTT.

The gene calls are TRBV28 and TRBJ2-5; 7 nucleotides align to TRBD2. CDR3 length equals 15 residues. Germline CDR1 reads MDHEN; CDR2 reads SYDVKM. With 2 bases clipped from V and 2 bases from J, the junction kept 5 bases outside the gene matches. The CDR3 bases are TGTGCCAGCAGTTTAGGGACTACCACACAAGAGACCCAGTACTTC. Translated: CASSLGTTTQETQYF. Full variable domain (rest looked up from reference TRBV28 and TRBJ2-5): DVKVTQSSRYLVKRTGEKVFLECVQDMDHENMFWYRQDPGLGLRLIYFSYDVKMKEKGDIPEGYSVSREKKERFSLILESASTNQTSMYLCASSLGTTTQETQYFGPGTRLLVL.

The chain has TRBV23-1 and TRBJ1-6, with D possibly TRBD1 on 5 matching bases. TRBV23-1 is an open reading frame, and its role is uncertain. The CDR3 runs to 20 residues. V was shortened by 0 bases and J by 1 base, with 19 bases between the two germline ends. DNA of the CDR3: TGCGCCAGCAGTCAATCGGCAGTGGGGGGTGCGGGGTCCTATAATTCACCCCTCCACTTT. It translates to CASSQSAVGGAGSYNSPLHF.

This chain links TRBV6-5 with TRBJ1-4; TRBD1 matches at 7 bases. V lost 6 bases, J lost 6 bases, and 7 bases stayed unmatched. This CDR3 spans 14 amino acids. Germline V gene data show CDR1 as MNHEY and CDR2 as SVGAGI. This CDR3 reads CASSYRGMDEKLFF. In DNA, the CDR3 is TGTGCCAGCAGCTACAGGGGAATGGATGAAAAACTGTTTTTT.

This clone has only one observation. V usage is TRBV24-1 and J usage is TRBJ2-5, with D possibly matching TRBD2 (6 bases). The CDR3 runs to 16 residues. Trimming took off 2 bases at V and 5 bases at J, with 17 bases between the two ends. CDR1 KGHDR and CDR2 SFDVKD come from the germline V gene. CDR3 sequence: CATSDSGTGRWETQYF. The CDR3 DNA reads TGTGCCACCAGTGATTCCGGGACTGGGAGGTGGGAGACCCAGTACTTC.

This clone has only a few counts. The V gene is TRBV5-6, the J gene TRBJ1-2; D unclear. The CDR3 runs 13 residues. The germline CDR1 and CDR2 sequences are SGHDT and YYEEEE. The V end lost 3 bases, the J end lost 8 bases, and 14 bases lay between the germline ends. The CDR3 DNA follows: TGTGCCAGCAGCTCCATCGGACGGGAGGGCTACACCTTC. Translation: CASSSIGREGYTF.